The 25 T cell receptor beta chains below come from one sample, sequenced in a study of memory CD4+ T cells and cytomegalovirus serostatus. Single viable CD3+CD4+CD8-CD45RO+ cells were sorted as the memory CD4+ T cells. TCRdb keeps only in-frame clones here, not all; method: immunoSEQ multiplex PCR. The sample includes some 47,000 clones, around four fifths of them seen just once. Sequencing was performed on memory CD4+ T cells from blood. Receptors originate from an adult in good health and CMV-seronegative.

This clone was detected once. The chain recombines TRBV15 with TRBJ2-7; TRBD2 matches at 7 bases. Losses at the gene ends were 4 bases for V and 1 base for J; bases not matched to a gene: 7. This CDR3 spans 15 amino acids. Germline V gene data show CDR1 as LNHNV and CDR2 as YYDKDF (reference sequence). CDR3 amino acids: CATSNGLEISYEQYF. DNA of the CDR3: TGTGCCACCAGCAACGGACTAGAGATATCCTACGAGCAGTACTTC.

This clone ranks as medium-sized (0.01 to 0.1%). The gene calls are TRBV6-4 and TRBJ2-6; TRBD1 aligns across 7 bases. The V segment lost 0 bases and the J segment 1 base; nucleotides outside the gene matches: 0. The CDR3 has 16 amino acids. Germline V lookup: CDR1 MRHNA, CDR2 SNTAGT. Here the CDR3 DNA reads TGTGCCAGCAGTGACTCGACAGGGTCTGGGGCCAACGTCCTGACTTTC. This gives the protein CASSDSTGSGANVLTF.

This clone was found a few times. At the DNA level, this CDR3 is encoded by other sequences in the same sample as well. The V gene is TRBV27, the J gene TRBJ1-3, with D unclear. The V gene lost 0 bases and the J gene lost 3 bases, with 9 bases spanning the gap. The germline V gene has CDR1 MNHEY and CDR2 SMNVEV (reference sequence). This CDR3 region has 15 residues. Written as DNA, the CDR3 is TGTGCCAGCAGTTTATCGGGGTTGGGTGGAAACACCATATATTTT. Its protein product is CASSLSGLGGNTIYF.

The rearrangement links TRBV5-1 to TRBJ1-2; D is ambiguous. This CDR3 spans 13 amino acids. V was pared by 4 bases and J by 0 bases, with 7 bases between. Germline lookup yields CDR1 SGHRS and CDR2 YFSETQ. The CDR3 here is CASSASSNYGYTF. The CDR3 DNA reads TGCGCCAGCAGCGCCAGCTCTAACTATGGCTACACCTTC.

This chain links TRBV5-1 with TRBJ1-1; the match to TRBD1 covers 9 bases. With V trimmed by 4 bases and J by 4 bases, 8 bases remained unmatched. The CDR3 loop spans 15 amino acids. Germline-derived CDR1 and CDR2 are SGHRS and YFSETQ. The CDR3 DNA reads TGCGCCAGCAGCGTCAGCCCACAGGGGGCCACTGAAGCTTTCTTT. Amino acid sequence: CASSVSPQGATEAFF. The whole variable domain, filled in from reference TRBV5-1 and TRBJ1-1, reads KAGVTQTPRYLIKTRGQQVTLSCSPISGHRSVSWYQQTPGQGLQFLFEYFSETQRNKGNFPGRFSGRQFSNSRSEMNVSTLELGDSALYLCASSVSPQGATEAFFGQGTRLTVV.

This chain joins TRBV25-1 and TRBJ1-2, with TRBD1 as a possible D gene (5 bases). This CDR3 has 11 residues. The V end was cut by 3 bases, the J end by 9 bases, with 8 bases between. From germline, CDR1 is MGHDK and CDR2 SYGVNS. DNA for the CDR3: TGTGCCAGCAGTGAGGGGACGAGCTACACCTTC. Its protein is CASSEGTSYTF.

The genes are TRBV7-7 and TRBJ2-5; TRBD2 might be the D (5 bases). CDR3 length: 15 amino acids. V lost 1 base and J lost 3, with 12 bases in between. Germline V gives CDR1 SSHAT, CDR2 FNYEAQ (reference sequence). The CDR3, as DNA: TGTGCCAGCAGCTTAGTGGGCGGGCGGGAAGAGACCCAGTACTTC. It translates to CASSLVGGREETQYF.

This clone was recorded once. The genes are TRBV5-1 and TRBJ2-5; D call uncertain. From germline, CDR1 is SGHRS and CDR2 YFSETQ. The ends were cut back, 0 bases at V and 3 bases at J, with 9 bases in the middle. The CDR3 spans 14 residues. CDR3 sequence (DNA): TGCGCCAGCAGCTTGGCCGGCGGAGAAGAGACCCAGTACTTC. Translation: CASSLAGGEETQYF. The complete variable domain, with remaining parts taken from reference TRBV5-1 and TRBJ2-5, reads KAGVTQTPRYLIKTRGQQVTLSCSPISGHRSVSWYQQTPGQGLQFLFEYFSETQRNKGNFPGRFSGRQFSNSRSEMNVSTLELGDSALYLCASSLAGGEETQYFGPGTRLLVL.

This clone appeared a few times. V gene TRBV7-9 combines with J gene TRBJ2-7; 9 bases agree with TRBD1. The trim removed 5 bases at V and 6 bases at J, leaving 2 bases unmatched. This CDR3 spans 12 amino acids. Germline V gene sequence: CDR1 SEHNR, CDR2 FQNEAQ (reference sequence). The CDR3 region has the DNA TGTGCCAGCAGCCAGACAGGGGGCGAGCAGTACTTC. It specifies CASSQTGGEQYF.

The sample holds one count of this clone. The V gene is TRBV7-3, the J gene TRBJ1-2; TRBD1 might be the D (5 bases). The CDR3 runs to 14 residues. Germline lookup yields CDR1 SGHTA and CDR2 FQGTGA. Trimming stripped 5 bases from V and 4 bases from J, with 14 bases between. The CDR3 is CASSPGQGGYGYTF. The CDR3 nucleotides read TGTGCCAGCAGCCCCGGGCAGGGAGGCTATGGCTACACCTTC.

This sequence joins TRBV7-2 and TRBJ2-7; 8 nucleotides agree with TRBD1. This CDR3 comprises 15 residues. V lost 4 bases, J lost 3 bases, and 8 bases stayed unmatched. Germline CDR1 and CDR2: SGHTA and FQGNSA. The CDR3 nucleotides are TGTGCCAGCAGCTCCGCAGGGGGCACCCACTACGAGCAGTACTTC. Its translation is CASSSAGGTHYEQYF.

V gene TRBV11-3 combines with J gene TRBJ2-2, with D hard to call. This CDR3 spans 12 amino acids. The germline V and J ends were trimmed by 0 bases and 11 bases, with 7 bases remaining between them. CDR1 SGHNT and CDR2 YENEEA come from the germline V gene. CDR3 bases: TGTGCCAGCAGCTTAGATTCCGCCGAGCTGTTTTTT. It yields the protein CASSLDSAELFF.

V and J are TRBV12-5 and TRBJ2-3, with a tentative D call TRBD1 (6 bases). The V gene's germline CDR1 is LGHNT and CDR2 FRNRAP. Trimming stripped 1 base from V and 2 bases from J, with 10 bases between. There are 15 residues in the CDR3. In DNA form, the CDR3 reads TGTGCTAGTGGTTTGGGACAGGCGAACACAGATACGCAGTATTTT. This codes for CASGLGQANTDTQYF.

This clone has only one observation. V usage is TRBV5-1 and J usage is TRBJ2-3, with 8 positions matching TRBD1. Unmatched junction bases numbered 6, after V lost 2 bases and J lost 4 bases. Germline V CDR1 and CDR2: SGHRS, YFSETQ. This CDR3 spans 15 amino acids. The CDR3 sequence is CASSLSGGRADTQYF. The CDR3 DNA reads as TGCGCCAGCAGCTTATCAGGGGGCAGGGCAGATACGCAGTATTTT.

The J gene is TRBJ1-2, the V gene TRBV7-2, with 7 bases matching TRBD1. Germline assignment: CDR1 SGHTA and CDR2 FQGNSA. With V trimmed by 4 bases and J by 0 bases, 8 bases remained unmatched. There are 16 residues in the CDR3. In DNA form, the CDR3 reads TGTGCCAGCAGCTCCTATTCGGGACAGACTAACTATGGCTACACCTTC. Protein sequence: CASSSYSGQTNYGYTF.

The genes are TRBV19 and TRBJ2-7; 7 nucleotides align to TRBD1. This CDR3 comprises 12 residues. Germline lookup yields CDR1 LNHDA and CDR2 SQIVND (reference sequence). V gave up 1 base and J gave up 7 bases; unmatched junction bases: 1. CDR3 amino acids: CASSIVQGEQYF. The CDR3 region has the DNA TGTGCCAGTAGTATAGTACAGGGGGAGCAGTACTTC.

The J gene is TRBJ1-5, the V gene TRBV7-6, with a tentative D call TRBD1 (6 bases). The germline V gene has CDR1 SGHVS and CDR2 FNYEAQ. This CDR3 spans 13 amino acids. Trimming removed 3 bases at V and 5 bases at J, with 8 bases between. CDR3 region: CASSFNRDQPQHF. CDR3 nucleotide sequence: TGTGCCAGCAGCTTCAACAGGGATCAGCCCCAGCATTTT.

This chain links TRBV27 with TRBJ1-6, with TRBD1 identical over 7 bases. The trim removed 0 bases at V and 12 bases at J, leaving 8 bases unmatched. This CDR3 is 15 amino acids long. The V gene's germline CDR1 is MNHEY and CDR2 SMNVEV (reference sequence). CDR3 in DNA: TGTGCCAGCAGTTTATCAAGGGGGCGCGACTTACCCCTCCACTTT. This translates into CASSLSRGRDLPLHF.

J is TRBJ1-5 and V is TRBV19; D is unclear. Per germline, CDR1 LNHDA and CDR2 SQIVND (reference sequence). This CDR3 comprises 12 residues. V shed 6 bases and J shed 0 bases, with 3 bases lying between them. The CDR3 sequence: CASRSSNQPQHF. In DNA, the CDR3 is TGTGCCAGTAGGAGTAGCAATCAGCCCCAGCATTTT.

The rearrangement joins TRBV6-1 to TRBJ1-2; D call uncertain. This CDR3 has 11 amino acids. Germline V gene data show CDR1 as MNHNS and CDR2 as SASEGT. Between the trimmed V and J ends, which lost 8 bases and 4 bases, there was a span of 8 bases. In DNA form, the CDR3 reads TGTGCCAGCCTAGAGACCTATGGCTACACCTTC. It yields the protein CASLETYGYTF.

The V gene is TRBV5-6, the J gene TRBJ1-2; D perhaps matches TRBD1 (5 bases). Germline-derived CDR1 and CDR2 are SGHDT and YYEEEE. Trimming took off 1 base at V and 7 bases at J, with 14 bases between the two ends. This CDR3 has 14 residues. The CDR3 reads CASSLLGKGSGYTF. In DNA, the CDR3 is TGTGCCAGCAGCTTGTTGGGCAAGGGGTCTGGCTACACCTTC.

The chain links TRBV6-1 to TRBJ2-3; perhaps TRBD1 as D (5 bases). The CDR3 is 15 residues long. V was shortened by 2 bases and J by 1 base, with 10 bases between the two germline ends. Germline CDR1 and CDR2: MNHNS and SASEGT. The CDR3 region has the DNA TGTGCCAGCAGTGAACAGGGTGTCGGCACAGATACGCAGTATTTT. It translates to CASSEQGVGTDTQYF.

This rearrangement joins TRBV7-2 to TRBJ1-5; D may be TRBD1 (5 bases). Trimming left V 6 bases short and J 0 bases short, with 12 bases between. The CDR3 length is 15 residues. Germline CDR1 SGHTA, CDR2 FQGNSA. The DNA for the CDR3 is TGTGCCAGCAGTTACACACAGGATAGCAATCAGCCCCAGCATTTT. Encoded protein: CASSYTQDSNQPQHF.

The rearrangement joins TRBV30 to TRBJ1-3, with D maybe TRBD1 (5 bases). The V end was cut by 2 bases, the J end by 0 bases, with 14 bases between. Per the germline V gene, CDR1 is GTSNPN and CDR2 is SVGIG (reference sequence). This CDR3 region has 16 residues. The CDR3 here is CAWSSGREDSGNTIYF. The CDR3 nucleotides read TGTGCCTGGAGTTCGGGCAGGGAGGACTCTGGAAACACCATATATTTT.

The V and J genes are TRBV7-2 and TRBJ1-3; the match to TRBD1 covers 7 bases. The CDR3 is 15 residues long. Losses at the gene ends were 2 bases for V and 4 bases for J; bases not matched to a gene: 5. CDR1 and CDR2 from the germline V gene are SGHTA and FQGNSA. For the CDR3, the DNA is TGTGCCAGCAGCTTACAGACAGGGACGGGAAACACCATATATTTT. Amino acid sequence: CASSLQTGTGNTIYF.